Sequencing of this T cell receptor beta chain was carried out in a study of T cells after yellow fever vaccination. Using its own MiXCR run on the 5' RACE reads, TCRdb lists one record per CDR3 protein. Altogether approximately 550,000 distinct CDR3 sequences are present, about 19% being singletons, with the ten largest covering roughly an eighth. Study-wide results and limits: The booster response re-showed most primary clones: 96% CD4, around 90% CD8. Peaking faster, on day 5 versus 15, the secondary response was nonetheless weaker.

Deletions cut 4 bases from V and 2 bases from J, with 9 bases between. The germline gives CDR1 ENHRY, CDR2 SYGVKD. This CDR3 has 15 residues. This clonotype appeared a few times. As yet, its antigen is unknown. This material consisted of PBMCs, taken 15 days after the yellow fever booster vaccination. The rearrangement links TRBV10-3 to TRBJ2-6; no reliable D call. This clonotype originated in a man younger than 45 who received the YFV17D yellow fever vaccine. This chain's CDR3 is CAISVGQPGANVLTF. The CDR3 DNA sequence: TGTGCCATCAGTGTTGGGCAGCCTGGGGCCAACGTCCTGACTTTC.